There are a few counts of the clone carrying this T cell receptor beta chain. This entry belongs to a study of beta chain features in type 1 diabetes. The CDR3 runs to 11 residues. Trimming cost V 7 bases and J 7 bases; bases outside gene matches: 3. Germline CDR1 is SQVTM and CDR2 is ANQGSEA. What was sequenced were expressed TCRB transcripts, since all of the isolated RNA had been reverse transcribed. Some clones are missing from TCRdb's copy, which holds only in-frame ones; the method was immunoSEQ multiplex PCR. Here the sample spans hundreds of thousands of clones, around 10% being singletons. This chain joins TRBV29-1 and TRBJ1-2, with 10 bases fitting TRBD1. The sequencing input was naive CD4+ T cells from blood. The TCR sequence derives from a woman between 25 and 40 years old in good health. This CDR3 is CSEGTGVGYTF. CDR3 DNA sequence: TGCAGCGAGGGGACAGGGGTTGGCTACACCTTC. Looking up the rest from reference TRBV29-1 and TRBJ1-2 gives the full variable domain: SAVISQKPSRDICQRGTSLTIQCQVDSQVTMMFWYRQQPGQSLTLIATANQGSEATYESGFVIDKFPISRPNLTFSTLTVSNMSPEDSSIYLCSEGTGVGYTFGSGTRLTVV.